The 27 T cell receptor beta chains below all came from one sample that was sequenced in a study of cytomegalovirus exposure and HLA in healthy donors. The method was immunoSEQ multiplex PCR; TCRdb's version includes in-frame clones alone and lacks a portion of them. The sample carries some 150,000 clones, 75% to 90% recorded once. Sample: PBMCs. All receptors come from a woman younger than 30 in good health and CMV-seropositive.

The genes are TRBV6-5 and TRBJ2-7; 12 positions match TRBD2. Germline lookup yields CDR1 MNHEY and CDR2 SVGAGI. The CDR3 runs 14 residues. V shed 6 bases and J 0 bases; nucleotides not matched to a gene: 0. For the CDR3, the DNA is TGTGCCAGCAGACTAGCGGGGGGCTCCTACGAGCAGTACTTC. Its translation: CASRLAGGSYEQYF.

The rearrangement uses TRBV27 and TRBJ2-2; tentatively, D is TRBD2 (6 bases). Germline-derived CDR1 and CDR2 are MNHEY and SMNVEV (reference sequence). This CDR3 spans 16 amino acids. Trimming cost V 3 bases and J 0 bases, with 11 bases left between them. The CDR3 loop reads CASSFRRAANTGELFF. The CDR3 DNA reads as TGTGCCAGCAGTTTCAGGAGGGCCGCGAACACCGGGGAGCTGTTTTTT.

The genes are TRBV12-5 and TRBJ1-6; TRBD1 is a possible D gene (5 bases). Germline-derived CDR1 and CDR2 are LGHNT and FRNRAP. The CDR3 consists of 16 residues. V was trimmed by 0 bases and J by 7 bases, leaving 13 bases between them. The DNA for the CDR3 is TGTGCTAGTGGTTTGGTACGGGGGGGGAGGAATTCACCCCTCCACTTT. Translated: CASGLVRGGRNSPLHF.

The CDR3 is CASSERENIQYF. The CDR3, as DNA: TGTGCCAGCAGTGAACGCGAAAACATTCAGTACTTC. The chain has TRBV2 and TRBJ2-4; D gene uncertain. This CDR3 comprises 12 residues. Germline lookup yields CDR1 SNHLY and CDR2 FYNNEI. The V end was cut by 2 bases, the J end by 5 bases, with 4 bases between.

The gene calls are TRBV28 and TRBJ1-2; no reliable D call. There are 16 residues in the CDR3. V dropped 3 bases and J dropped 0 bases, with 14 bases sitting between them. Germline CDR1 MDHEN, CDR2 SYDVKM. CDR3 DNA sequence: TGTGCCAGCAGTTTCGACAATCCAAGAGCTAACTATGGCTACACCTTC. The encoded protein is CASSFDNPRANYGYTF.

The V call is TRBV5-1, the J call TRBJ1-1; D is perhaps TRBD1 (5 bases). CDR1 and CDR2 (germline): SGHRS, YFSETQ. Trimming left V 8 bases short and J 6 bases short, with 20 bases between. The CDR3 loop spans 14 amino acids. The CDR3 protein is CASGGEGARAEAFF. CDR3 nucleotides: TGCGCCAGTGGAGGGGAAGGGGCGCGGGCTGAAGCTTTCTTT.

This clone occurred once. V usage is TRBV28 and J usage is TRBJ2-3; TRBD2 matches 9 bases. After removal of 10 bases from V and 2 bases from J, the junction contained 7 bases not matched to a gene. Per germline, CDR1 MDHEN and CDR2 SYDVKM. The CDR3 consists of 14 residues. The CDR3 reads CAIQSGGNTDTQYF. As DNA, the CDR3 is TGTGCCATCCAAAGCGGGGGGAACACAGATACGCAGTATTTT.

The chain uses TRBV19 and TRBJ2-7, with 9 bases aligning to TRBD1. V dropped 3 bases and J dropped 3; count of bases not matched to a gene: 3. The CDR3 spans 14 residues. Germline V lookup: CDR1 LNHDA, CDR2 SQIVND (reference sequence). Here the CDR3 reads CASSITTGGYEQYF. As DNA, the CDR3 is TGTGCCAGTAGTATTACGACAGGGGGCTACGAGCAGTACTTC. The full variable domain, rest sourced from reference TRBV19 and TRBJ2-7, is DGGITQSPKYLFRKEGQNVTLSCEQNLNHDAMYWYRQDPGQGLRLIYYSQIVNDFQKGDIAEGYSVSREKKESFPLTVTSAQKNPTAFYLCASSITTGGYEQYFGPGTRLTVT.

The V gene is TRBV10-3, the J gene TRBJ2-7; 9 bases agree with TRBD2. Germline V lookup: CDR1 ENHRY, CDR2 SYGVKD. The CDR3 totals 14 residues. Losses at the gene ends were 6 bases for V and 0 bases for J; bases not matched to a gene: 3. The CDR3 loop is CAIRSGGNSYEQYF. The CDR3 nucleotides are TGTGCCATCAGGAGCGGGGGGAACTCCTACGAGCAGTACTTC.

The chain combines TRBV9 with TRBJ2-7, with 8 bases fitting TRBD2. Per germline, CDR1 SGDLS and CDR2 YYNGEE. The CDR3 is 17 residues long. Trimming removed 6 bases from V and 0 bases from J; junction bases left unmatched: 14. The CDR3 sequence: CASTPGGGLGSSYEQYF. The CDR3, as DNA: TGTGCCAGCACCCCCGGAGGGGGACTAGGAAGCTCCTACGAGCAGTACTTC.

The chain joins TRBV4-3 to TRBJ2-6; 11 nucleotides agree with TRBD2. The germline V gene has CDR1 LGHNA and CDR2 YSLEER. Trimming took 10 bases from V and 0 from J; bases not matched to a gene: 14. The CDR3 covers 19 residues. CDR3 DNA: TGCGCCACCTCTGCGGTAGCGGGGGGGCTTAGCTCTGGGGCCAACGTCCTGACTTTC. Its protein product is CATSAVAGGLSSGANVLTF.

J is TRBJ2-2 and V is TRBV4-3; 10 bases map to TRBD1. The CDR3 contains 17 residues. Germline CDR1 LGHNA, CDR2 YSLEER. With 0 bases clipped from V and 3 bases from J, the junction kept 4 bases outside the gene matches. DNA of the CDR3: TGCGCCAGCAGCCAAGATCTCGGGACAGGGGACACCGGGGAGCTGTTTTTT. As protein: CASSQDLGTGDTGELFF.

The J gene is TRBJ1-4, the V gene TRBV9; 8 positions match TRBD1. This CDR3 has 16 amino acids. With V trimmed by 4 bases and J by 0 bases, 5 bases remained unmatched. The V gene's germline CDR1 is SGDLS and CDR2 YYNGEE. As DNA, the CDR3 is TGTGCCAGCAGCCCCCAGGGGGCCTCAACTAATGAAAAACTGTTTTTT. This codes for CASSPQGASTNEKLFF.

V is TRBV11-2 and J is TRBJ1-2; D unclear. This CDR3 has 13 residues. The V and J ends lost 5 bases and 5 bases respectively, with 12 bases between them. The germline V gene encodes CDR1 SGHAT and CDR2 FQNNGV. CDR3 sequence (DNA): TGTGCCAGCAGCCTCGGAGTCTGGTATGGCTACACCTTC. Encoded protein: CASSLGVWYGYTF.

This clone has more than one count but fewer than ten. J is TRBJ1-1 and V is TRBV27, with unresolved D. The CDR3 length is 15 residues. Germline V gives CDR1 MNHEY, CDR2 SMNVEV (reference sequence). Trimming stripped 4 bases from V and 0 bases from J, with 12 bases between. CDR3 sequence (DNA): TGTGCCAGCAGTTCCGGGGTCAGTATGAACACTGAAGCTTTCTTT. This translates into CASSSGVSMNTEAFF.

This clone was counted between two and nine times. The rearrangement links TRBV7-3 to TRBJ2-5; 7 positions agree with TRBD1. Germline V lookup: CDR1 SGHTA, CDR2 FQGTGA. This CDR3 region has 14 residues. The trim removed 5 bases at V and 5 bases at J, leaving 8 bases unmatched. The DNA of the CDR3 is TGTGCCAGCAGCCCGACAGGGTTGAGGGAGACCCAGTACTTC. Translating gives CASSPTGLRETQYF.

Details on this clone: Because the CDR3's place on the DNA is in doubt, the DNA is left out and the CDR3 is given as listed by TCRdb. The J gene is TRBJ1-2, the V gene TRBV28; the DNA was not used to check the table's D call, TRBD1. In germline, CDR1 is MDHEN, CDR2 SYDVKM. The CDR3 is 18 residues long, ends included. The CDR3 spells CASKKTASMATPSYGYTF.

This clone has a handful of counts. The CDR3 bases are TGTGCCAGCAGTCTTGGACAGGGTTATGGCTACACCTTC. Residues: CASSLGQGYGYTF. The chain recombines TRBV28 with TRBJ1-2, with 8 bases fitting TRBD1. Trimming took 5 bases from V and 5 from J; bases not matched to a gene: 4. Per germline, CDR1 MDHEN and CDR2 SYDVKM. The CDR3 has 13 residues.

The rearrangement joins TRBV21-1 to TRBJ1-5; TRBD1, the D gene given by the table, was not confirmed from the DNA. TRBV21-1 corresponds to a pseudogene. The CDR3 consists of 22 residues. For the CDR3, the DNA is TGTGCCAGGTTGCTTAGACACATCTTGGGCATACCCAATCTATATAGCAATCAGCCCCAGCATTTT. Protein: CARLLRHILGIPNLYSNQPQHF.

The J gene is TRBJ2-1, the V gene TRBV28; 7 bases match TRBD2. There are 15 residues in the CDR3. J gave up 4 bases and V 8 bases, and 11 bases lay outside the gene matches. In germline, CDR1 is MDHEN, CDR2 SYDVKM. This CDR3 is CASGLVRGRYNEQFF. DNA for the CDR3: TGTGCCAGCGGACTCGTGCGGGGGAGATACAATGAGCAGTTCTTC.

V usage is TRBV6-1 and J usage is TRBJ1-1; D unclear. The CDR3 consists of 16 residues. V was pared by 3 bases and J by 0 bases, with 14 bases between. The V gene's germline CDR1 is MNHNS and CDR2 SASEGT. The CDR3 reads CASSDAQRTMNTEAFF. DNA for the CDR3: TGTGCCAGCAGTGACGCCCAGCGGACCATGAACACTGAAGCTTTCTTT.

The chain is built from TRBV7-6 and TRBJ2-1; TRBD2 might be the D (6 bases). Per germline, CDR1 SGHVS and CDR2 FNYEAQ. The V end lost 3 bases, the J end lost 12 bases, and 12 bases lay between the germline ends. The CDR3 spans 12 residues. CDR3 loop: CASSLAGTWQFF. For the CDR3, the DNA is TGTGCCAGCAGCTTGGCCGGGACTTGGCAGTTCTTC.

The CDR3 coding sequence is TGTGCCAGTAGTATTACAACTAGCGGGGGGAGCAATGAGCAGTTCTTC. It translates to CASSITTSGGSNEQFF. The J gene is TRBJ2-1, the V gene TRBV19; 12 nucleotides line up with TRBD2. Per germline, CDR1 LNHDA and CDR2 SQIVND (reference sequence). The ends lost 3 bases at V and 6 bases at J; junction bases unmatched: 6. This CDR3 contains 16 residues. Supplemented by reference TRBV19 and TRBJ2-1, the full variable domain reads DGGITQSPKYLFRKEGQNVTLSCEQNLNHDAMYWYRQDPGQGLRLIYYSQIVNDFQKGDIAEGYSVSREKKESFPLTVTSAQKNPTAFYLCASSITTSGGSNEQFFGPGTRLTVL.

The V and J genes are TRBV18 and TRBJ1-1; D gene uncertain. V was shortened by 0 bases and J by 10 bases, with 15 bases between the two germline ends. From germline, CDR1 is KGHSH and CDR2 LQKENI. The CDR3 is 14 residues long. The CDR3 DNA reads as TGTGCCAGCTCACCACCCATGTCCCCTAGAGGAGCTTTCTTT. This encodes CASSPPMSPRGAFF. Together with reference TRBV18 and TRBJ1-1, the CDR3 gives the full variable domain: NAGVMQNPRHLVRRRGQEARLRCSPMKGHSHVYWYRQLPEEGLKFMVYLQKENIIDESGMPKERFSAEFPKEGPSILRIQQVVRGDSAAYFCASSPPMSPRGAFFGQGTRLTVV.

J is TRBJ1-1 and V is TRBV5-1; tentative D call: TRBD1 (5 bases). This CDR3 comprises 15 residues. The V gene lost 7 bases and the J gene lost 3 bases, with 19 bases spanning the gap. The V gene's germline CDR1 is SGHRS and CDR2 YFSETQ. The CDR3 reads CASGGSLSGDTEAFF. CDR3 nucleotides: TGCGCCAGCGGCGGGAGCCTATCGGGGGACACTGAAGCTTTCTTT.

V is TRBV29-1 and J is TRBJ2-6; 7 nucleotides match TRBD1. V lost 4 bases to trimming and J lost 1 base; unmatched junction nucleotides: 4. This CDR3 contains 15 residues. Germline V gives CDR1 SQVTM, CDR2 ANQGSEA. CDR3 sequence (DNA): TGCAGCGTTGGCCCCAGGGGGTCTGGGGCCAACGTCCTGACTTTC. Translation gives CSVGPRGSGANVLTF.

The chain is built from TRBV5-4 and TRBJ2-7, with 7 nucleotides matching TRBD1. The J segment lost 5 bases and the V segment lost 2 bases, leaving 10 bases of the junction unmatched. Germline V CDR1 and CDR2: SGHNT, YYREEE (reference sequence). This CDR3 is built from 15 residues. CDR3 nucleotides: TGTGCCAGCAGCTTAAAAGACAGGGCAGCGGACGAGCAGTACTTC. Residues: CASSLKDRAADEQYF.